This is a list of T cell receptor beta chains from one sample in a study of siplizumab effects on memory and regulatory T cells. Data came from immunoSEQ multiplex PCR; TCRdb stores just in-frame clones and leaves some out. The data contain more than 85,000 clones, just over 90% of them singletons. Sequenced material: CD4+ T cells sorted from blood. These receptor sequences come from a human donor in good health. Each CDR3 is given with its conserved first and last residue. The D gene is left open where the match is weak. Only part of the rows carry a size: once, few, many, or a class if the clone is expanded.

cdr3_aa cdr3_nt d_call cdr3_length j_call clone_size v_call
CAISTGTSGSGTYNEQFF TGTGCCATCAGTACCGGGACTAGCGGGAGCGGGACCTACAATGAGCAGTTCTTC TRBD2 18 TRBJ2-1 NA TRBV10-3
CASSLGATSYEQYF TGTGCCAGCAGCTTGGGCGCGACGTCCTACGAGCAGTACTTC NA 14 TRBJ2-7 NA TRBV5-1
CASSLNPDRTDQPQHF TGTGCCAGCAGCTTAAATCCGGACAGGACAGATCAGCCCCAGCATTTT TRBD1 16 TRBJ1-5 once TRBV7-8
CASSLGRASGYNEQFF TGTGCCAGCAGCTTAGGGCGGGCTAGCGGCTACAATGAGCAGTTCTTC TRBD2 16 TRBJ2-1 once TRBV7-2
CASNLLVVSTDTQYF TGTGCCAGCAACCTACTAGTTGTGAGTACAGATACGCAGTATTTT NA 15 TRBJ2-3 NA TRBV5-6
CASTKSRRTSNNEQFF TGTGCCAGCACCAAATCAAGACGGACTAGCAACAATGAGCAGTTCTTC TRBD2 16 TRBJ2-1 NA TRBV5-4
CASSKDRVNTEAFF TGTGCCAGCAGCAAAGATAGAGTGAACACTGAAGCTTTCTTT NA 14 TRBJ1-1 NA TRBV7-9
CAISVTGANVLTF TGTGCCATCAGTGTGACTGGGGCCAACGTCCTGACTTTC NA 13 TRBJ2-6 NA TRBV10-3
CASSPGVAETQYF TGTGCCAGCTCACCAGGGGTAGCCGAGACCCAGTACTTC NA 13 TRBJ2-5 NA TRBV18
CASSHDYTRQFF TGTGCCAGCAGTCACGATTACACCCGCCAGTTCTTC NA 12 TRBJ2-1 NA TRBV6-5
CASSISRRSYNSPLHF TGTGCCAGTAGTATTTCCCGACGCTCCTATAATTCACCCCTCCACTTT NA 16 TRBJ1-6 NA TRBV19
CASSRGTYGYTF TGTGCCAGCAGTCGCGGTACCTATGGCTACACCTTC NA 12 TRBJ1-2 few TRBV7-9
CASSGTSFNGELFF TGTGCCAGCAGTGGAACTAGCTTCAACGGGGAGCTGTTTTTT NA 14 TRBJ2-2 NA TRBV2
CASSAGGYNSPLHF TGTGCCAGCTCTGCGGGGGGGTATAATTCACCCCTCCACTTT NA 14 TRBJ1-6 NA TRBV25-1
CASSGQGYGTEAFF TGTGCCAGCTCAGGACAGGGATATGGCACTGAAGCTTTCTTT TRBD1 14 TRBJ1-1 NA TRBV18
CASSKIRVPNTEAFF TGTGCCAGCAGTAAAATCAGGGTACCGAACACTGAAGCTTTCTTT NA 15 TRBJ1-1 NA TRBV6-5